This T cell receptor (beta chain) appears in the sequencing data of a study of cytomegalovirus exposure and HLA in healthy donors. Across the study: Sequencing of about 179 million T cells in an earlier analysis found around 120 million unique TCR beta sequences. Out of fewer than 500 genotyped donors, about 76% belonged to the Caucasian-associated ancestry cluster.

General observations from the study: A link between a missense DCLRE1C variant and TCR beta V- and J-gene trimming emerged from a later analysis. Excluded: some indistinguishable V segments such as TRBV6-2 and TRBV6-3.

CDR3 length: 13 amino acids. The germline V gene has CDR1 SGHAT and CDR2 FQDESV (reference sequence). V shed 5 bases and J 9 bases; nucleotides not matched to a gene: 9. Notes on this clone: Antigen: not known.

Primers: 60 Vbeta forward and 13 Jbeta reverse. The protocol was immunoSEQ multiplex PCR, while the TCRdb copy is restricted to in-frame clones and leaves out a portion. The table lists 150,000 to 200,000 clones, around four fifths of them singletons, with 1.5% to 2.5% in the top ten. The TCR comes from a man between 18 and 29 years old in good health and CMV-seronegative. The chain uses TRBV11-1 and TRBJ2-7, with TRBD1 identical over 8 bases. Sequencing used PBMCs. The CDR3 is CASSRSGGAGQYF. As DNA, the CDR3 is TGTGCCAGCAGCCGTTCAGGGGGCGCCGGGCAGTACTTC.